This entry describes one T cell receptor beta chain. No antigen is known for it. These data are taken from a study of human T cells and chemical hapten exposure. Study-level background: Yields of TCR per sample differed, chiefly owing to small differences in pooled library volume. Study-wide points: Sensitization with DPC brought no change to TCRs above 1 in 1000 in frequency.

The germline V gene has CDR1 SGHTA and CDR2 FQGNSA. This CDR3 contains 15 residues. Trimming shortened V by 2 bases and J by 1 base, and 11 bases separated the two germline ends. Unique molecular identifiers were linked by the library to individual cDNA molecules. TCRdb reprocessed the RACE reads via MiXCR and lists one record per CDR3 protein. The sample consists of roughly 110,000 distinct CDR3 sequences, approximately 12% of them appearing once. Stated time point: pre-sensitization, week 0. Regarding treatment: therapeutic diphenylcyclopropenone sensitization with weekly scalp DPC. The template was total RNA from unfractionated whole blood.

This specimen consisted of whole blood, obtained in connection with sensitization to the hapten diphenylcyclopropenone (DPC). The TCR was taken from a woman aged 50 to 60 with alopecia areata. Some clones in this sample may be carry-over from other donors' samples. The rearrangement links TRBV7-2 to TRBJ1-1; D is perhaps TRBD1 (5 bases). The CDR3 DNA follows: TGTGCCAGCAGCTTAATCGGGGGGAAGAACACTGAAGCTTTCTTT. Encoded protein: CASSLIGGKNTEAFF.